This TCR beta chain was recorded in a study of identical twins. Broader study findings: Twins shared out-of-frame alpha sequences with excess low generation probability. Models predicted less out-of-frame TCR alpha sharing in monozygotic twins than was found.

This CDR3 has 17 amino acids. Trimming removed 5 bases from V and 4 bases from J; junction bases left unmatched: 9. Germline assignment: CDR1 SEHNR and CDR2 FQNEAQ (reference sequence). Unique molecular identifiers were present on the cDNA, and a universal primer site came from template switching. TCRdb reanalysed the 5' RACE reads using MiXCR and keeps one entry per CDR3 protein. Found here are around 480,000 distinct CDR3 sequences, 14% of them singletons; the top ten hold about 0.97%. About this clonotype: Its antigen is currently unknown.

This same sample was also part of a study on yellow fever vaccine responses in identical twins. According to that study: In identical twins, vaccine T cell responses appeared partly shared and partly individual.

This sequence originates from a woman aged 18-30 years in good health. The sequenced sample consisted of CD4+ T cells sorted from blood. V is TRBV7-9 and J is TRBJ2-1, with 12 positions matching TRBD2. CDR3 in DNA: TGTGCCAGCAGCCCCCGGAGGCTAGCGGGAGGGTACAATGAGCAGTTCTTC. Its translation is CASSPRRLAGGYNEQFF.